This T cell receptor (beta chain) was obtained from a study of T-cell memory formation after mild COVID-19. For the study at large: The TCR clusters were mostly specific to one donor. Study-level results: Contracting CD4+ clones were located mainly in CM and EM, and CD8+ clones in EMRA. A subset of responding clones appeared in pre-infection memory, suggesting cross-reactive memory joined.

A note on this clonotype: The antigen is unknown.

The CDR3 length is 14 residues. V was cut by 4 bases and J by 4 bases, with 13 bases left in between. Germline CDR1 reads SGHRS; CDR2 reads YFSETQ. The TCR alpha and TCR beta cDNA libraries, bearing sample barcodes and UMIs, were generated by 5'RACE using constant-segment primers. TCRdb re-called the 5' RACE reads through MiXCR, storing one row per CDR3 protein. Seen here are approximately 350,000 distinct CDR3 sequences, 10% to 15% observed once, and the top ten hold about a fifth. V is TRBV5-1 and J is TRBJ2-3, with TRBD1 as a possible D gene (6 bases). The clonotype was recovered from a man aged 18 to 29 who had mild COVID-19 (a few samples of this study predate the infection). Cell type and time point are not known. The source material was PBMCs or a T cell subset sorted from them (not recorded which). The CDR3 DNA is TGCGCCAGCAGCCCCTGGACAGTGTCAGATACGCAGTATTTT. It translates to CASSPWTVSDTQYF.